The clone carrying this TCR beta chain was counted between two and nine times. Germline-derived CDR1 and CDR2 are LGHDT and YNNKEL (reference sequence). The CDR3 has 15 amino acids. Deletions cut 0 bases from V and 1 base from J, with 9 bases between. This specimen comes from a study of control samples from healthy donors and cancer patients. The assay was immunoSEQ multiplex PCR, and TCRdb's table has in-frame clones only and misses some. The sample yields around 170,000 clones, roughly 88% seen once. The clonotype was recovered from a woman in her twenties or thirties in good health. Material for sequencing was blood. The chain carries TRBV3-1 (or the pseudogene TRBV3-2) and TRBJ1-1; no firm D call. CDR3 nucleotide sequence: TGTGCCAGCAGCCAAGATCAGACCAAGAACACTGAAGCTTTCTTT. Translated: CASSQDQTKNTEAFF.